This TCR beta chain stems from a study of cytomegalovirus exposure and HLA in healthy donors. For the study at large: Approximately 80 million unique TCRs, all from HLA-typed donors, were included in an early release of the data. Of several hundred genotyped donors, roughly 76% grouped in the Caucasian-associated ancestry cluster.

Findings of the study overall: As immune exposure information, only CMV serostatus was available. Being indistinguishable, some V segments were excluded, TRBV6-2 and TRBV6-3 among them.

The germline V gene encodes CDR1 SGDLS and CDR2 YYNGEE. The CDR3 contains 16 residues. Trimming left V 4 bases short and J 4 bases short, with 20 bases between. The PCR was carried out with 60 Vbeta primers and 13 Jbeta primers. The assay was immunoSEQ multiplex PCR, and TCRdb's table has in-frame clones only and misses some. The sample lists over 150,000 clones, approximately 80% seen once, with less than 4.5% in the top ten. As to this clone: Its antigen remains unknown.

The chain uses TRBV9 and TRBJ2-5, with D maybe TRBD1 (6 bases). The receptor was isolated from a man aged 25-45 years in good health and CMV-seropositive. What was sequenced was PBMCs. CDR3 residues: CASSKTDSGTTETQYF. DNA of the CDR3: TGTGCCAGCAGCAAAACGGACAGTGGAACCACAGAGACCCAGTACTTC.